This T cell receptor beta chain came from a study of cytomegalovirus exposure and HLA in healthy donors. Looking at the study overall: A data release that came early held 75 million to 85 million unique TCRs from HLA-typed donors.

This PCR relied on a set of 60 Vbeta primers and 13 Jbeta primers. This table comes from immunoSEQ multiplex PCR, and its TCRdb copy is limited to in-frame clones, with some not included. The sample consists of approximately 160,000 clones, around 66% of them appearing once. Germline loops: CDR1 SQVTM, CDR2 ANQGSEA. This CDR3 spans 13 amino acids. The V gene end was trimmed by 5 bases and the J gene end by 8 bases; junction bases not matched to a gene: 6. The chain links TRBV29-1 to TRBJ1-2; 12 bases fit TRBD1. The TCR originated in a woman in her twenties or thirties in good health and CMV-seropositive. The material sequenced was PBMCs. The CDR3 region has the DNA TGCAGCGTTCCGGGACAGGGGGCGCCCGGCTACACCTTC. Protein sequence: CSVPGQGAPGYTF.